The TCR beta chain under discussion was sequenced for a study of shared clonotypes between healthy human individuals. J lost 8 bases, V lost 4 bases, and 8 bases had no gene match. The CDR3 loop spans 15 amino acids. Germline V gives CDR1 SGHDT, CDR2 YYEEEE. CD45RO-negative CD8 cells positively selected for CCR7 made up the naive population, which excluded terminally differentiated effector memory CD45RA+ cells. A 200 ng quantity of DNA, tens of thousands of T cell genomes, went into the sorted-subset replicate PCRs. TCRdb's table, derived via immunoSEQ multiplex PCR, lists solely in-frame clones and lacks some. Of 1.5 million to 2.5 million clones listed, about 95% are singletons. Notes on this clone: Its antigen remains unidentified.

Findings and caveats of the study: Naive subsets generally exceeded memory subsets in estimated richness. An expected dependence of interdonor clonotype sharing on sequencing depth was noted.

This TCR derives from a man aged 18 to 29 in good health. Sequenced sample: naive CD8+ T cells sorted from blood. The chain recombines TRBV5-6 with TRBJ1-6; TRBD1 matches at 8 bases. The CDR3 is CASSLGGTGDSPLHF. The CDR3 coding sequence is TGTGCCAGCAGCCTTGGTGGGACAGGTGATTCACCCCTCCACTTT. Full variable domain (rest looked up from reference TRBV5-6 and TRBJ1-6): DAGVTQSPTHLIKTRGQQVTLRCSPKSGHDTVSWYQQALGQGPQFIFQYYEEEERQRGNFPDRFSGHQFPNYSSELNVNALLLGDSALYLCASSLGGTGDSPLHFGNGTRLTVT.